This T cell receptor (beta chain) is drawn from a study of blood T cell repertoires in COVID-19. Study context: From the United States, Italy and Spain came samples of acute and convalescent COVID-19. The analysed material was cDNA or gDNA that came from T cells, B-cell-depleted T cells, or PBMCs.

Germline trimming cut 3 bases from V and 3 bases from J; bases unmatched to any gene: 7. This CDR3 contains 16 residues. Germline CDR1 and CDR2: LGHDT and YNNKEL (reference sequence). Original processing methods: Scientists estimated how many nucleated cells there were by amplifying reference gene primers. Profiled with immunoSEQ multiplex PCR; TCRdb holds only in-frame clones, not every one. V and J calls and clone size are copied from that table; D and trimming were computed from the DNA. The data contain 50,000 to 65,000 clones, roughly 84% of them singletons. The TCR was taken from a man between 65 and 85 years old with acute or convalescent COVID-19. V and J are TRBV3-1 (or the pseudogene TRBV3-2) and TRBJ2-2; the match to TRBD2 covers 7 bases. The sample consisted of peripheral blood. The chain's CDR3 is CASSHHQTSYTGELFF. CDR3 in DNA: TGTGCCAGCAGCCACCATCAGACTAGCTACACCGGGGAGCTGTTTTTT.